The 14 T cell receptor beta chains in this list originate from one sample, sequenced in a study of blood T cells in healthy people across ages. A sample-barcoded 5' primer and a J-beta primer mix were used in a second PCR of about 7 to 12 cycles. TCRdb redid the calling of the 5' RACE reads with MiXCR, one entry per CDR3 protein. The sample yields over a million distinct CDR3 sequences, 35% to 55% seen once. The source material was blood. The receptors originated from a woman in her fifties or sixties in good health.

The rearrangement joins TRBV2 to TRBJ2-3, with D possibly matching TRBD2 (6 bases). V was clipped by 11 bases and J by 2 bases, with 17 bases between them. The germline V gene has CDR1 SNHLY and CDR2 FYNNEI. CDR3 size: 14 residues. The CDR3 sequence: CARAARGLTDTQYF. The CDR3 nucleotides read TGTGCCCGGGCGGCGCGGGGCCTCACAGATACGCAGTATTTT.

This chain connects TRBV28 to TRBJ1-2; no clear D gene. V shed 2 bases and J shed 8 bases, with 15 bases lying between them. The germline gives CDR1 MDHEN, CDR2 SYDVKM. The CDR3 consists of 14 residues. DNA of the CDR3: TGTGCCAGCAGTTTAAGACTTTCAGGAGAAGGCTACACCTTC. This sequence encodes CASSLRLSGEGYTF.

The V gene is TRBV4-2, the J gene TRBJ2-7; TRBD2 aligns across 13 bases. The CDR3 has 19 residues. After removal of 0 bases from V and 2 bases from J, the junction contained 10 bases not matched to a gene. Germline loops: CDR1 LGHNA, CDR2 YNFKEQ. The CDR3 sequence: CASSQEVFGTSGTTYEQYF. DNA for the CDR3: TGTGCCAGCAGCCAAGAGGTTTTTGGGACTAGCGGGACAACCTACGAGCAGTACTTC.

This clonotype came up a few times. CDR3 DNA: TGTGCCAGCAGCTTATCGGTACTAGCGCTCTCGCTGGGAGGATACAATGAGCAGTTCTTC. Protein: CASSLSVLALSLGGYNEQFF. The chain carries TRBV7-9 and TRBJ2-1; 7 nucleotides align to TRBD2. Per the germline V gene, CDR1 is SEHNR and CDR2 is FQNEAQ (reference sequence). CDR3 length: 20 residues. Unmatched junction bases numbered 20, after V lost 2 bases and J lost 4 bases.

This clonotype was detected ten times or more. V usage is TRBV5-1 and J usage is TRBJ2-1, with 9 positions matching TRBD2. Germline CDR1 reads SGHRS; CDR2 reads YFSETQ. The CDR3 has 15 amino acids. J gave up 5 bases and V 0 bases, and 3 bases lay outside the gene matches. CDR3 loop: CASSLGSGSNNEQFF. CDR3 DNA: TGCGCCAGCAGCTTGGGTAGCGGGAGTAACAATGAGCAGTTCTTC.

This clonotype was seen only a few times. V usage is TRBV5-6 and J usage is TRBJ2-5, with 9 bases identical to TRBD2. Germline V gene lookup returns CDR1 SGHDT and CDR2 YYEEEE. The CDR3 has 14 amino acids. Trimming took 0 bases from V and 5 from J; bases not matched to a gene: 2. CDR3 coding DNA: TGTGCCAGCAGCTTGGGCGGGAGGGCTGAGACCCAGTACTTC. Its translation: CASSLGGRAETQYF.

In its sample, this clonotype was seen a few times. The genes are TRBV28 and TRBJ1-1; 7 bases fit TRBD1. Germline-derived CDR1 and CDR2 are MDHEN and SYDVKM. J gave up 8 bases and V 10 bases, and 7 bases lay outside the gene matches. This CDR3 region has 11 residues. In DNA, the CDR3 is TGTGCCACGACAGGGCTCATCGAAGCTTTCTTT. This codes for CATTGLIEAFF.

V is TRBV5-4 and J is TRBJ2-6; D ambiguous. V was clipped by 0 bases and J by 0 bases, with 10 bases between them. The CDR3 totals 17 residues. Germline V gives CDR1 SGHNT, CDR2 YYREEE (reference sequence). The CDR3 sequence is CASSLDGGPSGANVLTF. The CDR3 nucleotides read TGTGCCAGCAGCTTGGACGGCGGACCCTCTGGGGCCAACGTCCTGACTTTC.

The rearrangement uses TRBV7-3 and TRBJ1-1; TRBD1 might be the D (5 bases). Germline loops: CDR1 SGHTA, CDR2 FQGTGA. The CDR3 spans 15 residues. Between the trimmed V and J ends, which lost 3 bases and 3 bases, there was a span of 14 bases. DNA for the CDR3: TGTGCCAGCAGCTTGTCGACAGCCTTGGACACTGAAGCTTTCTTT. Amino acid sequence: CASSLSTALDTEAFF.

As regards this clonotype: The germline gene is not matched at one end of the junction; a read error may be the cause. The rearrangement links TRBV27 to TRBJ1-6; possible D gene TRBD1, 5 bases. The CDR3 loop spans 16 amino acids. Germline loops: CDR1 MNHEY, CDR2 SMNVEV (reference sequence). The CDR3 sequence: CANSLPPAGPDSPLHF. CDR3 bases: TGTGCCAACAGTTTGCCCCCCGCAGGGCCGGATTCACCCCTCCACTTT.

J is TRBJ2-3 and V is TRBV4-2; 9 nucleotides agree with TRBD1. The V segment lost 0 bases and the J segment 4 bases; nucleotides outside the gene matches: 8. Germline loops: CDR1 LGHNA, CDR2 YNFKEQ. The CDR3 is 17 amino acids. CDR3: CASSQDRGQGLADTQYF. The DNA for the CDR3 is TGTGCCAGCAGCCAAGATCGAGGACAGGGGTTGGCAGATACGCAGTATTTT.

The chain is built from TRBV10-3 and TRBJ2-7, with D unresolved. Germline CDR1 and CDR2: ENHRY and SYGVKD. There are 11 residues in the CDR3. V shed 2 bases and J shed 5 bases, with 4 bases lying between them. The CDR3 loop reads CAISEGDEQYF. CDR3 nucleotide sequence: TGTGCCATCAGTGAGGGGGACGAGCAGTACTTC.

This chain joins TRBV6-2 or TRBV6-3 and TRBJ2-2, with TRBD2 identical over 10 bases. Germline V gene sequence: CDR1 MNHEY, CDR2 SVGEGT. This CDR3 spans 14 amino acids. J lost 7 bases, V lost 7 bases, and 6 bases had no gene match. The CDR3 protein is CASTNLAGVGELFF. The CDR3 nucleotides are TGTGCCAGCACCAACCTAGCGGGAGTCGGGGAGCTGTTTTTT.

The rearrangement uses TRBV6-5 and TRBJ1-4, with D unclear. The V end lost 6 bases, the J end lost 8 bases, and 19 bases lay between the germline ends. The CDR3 covers 15 residues. Germline V gene lookup returns CDR1 MNHEY and CDR2 SVGAGI. The CDR3 region is CASSYGKDDLEKLFF. The CDR3 DNA is TGTGCCAGCAGCTACGGGAAGGATGATTTGGAAAAACTGTTTTTT.